One and the same sample provided the 26 T cell receptor beta chains below, sequenced in a study of beta chain features in type 1 diabetes. The antigens of these receptors remain unknown. Expressed TCRB transcripts were sequenced after all isolated RNA was converted to cDNA. Sequenced by immunoSEQ multiplex PCR; TCRdb stores in-frame clones only, minus some. The sample includes some 150,000 clones, about 9% of them seen just once. General study points: Shorter TCRB CDR3s, moderately but significantly so, marked every one of the four CD4+ subsets in Type 1 diabetes patients.

Sequencing used central memory CD4+ T cells from blood. The source of these receptors is a woman between 25 and 40 years old with type 1 diabetes.

This chain connects TRBV7-3 to TRBJ2-2, with TRBD1 identical over 8 bases. Germline CDR1 is SGHTA and CDR2 is FQGTGA. J lost 6 bases, V lost 2 bases, and 5 bases had no gene match. The CDR3 extends over 15 amino acids. In nucleotides, the CDR3 is TGTGCCAGCAGCTTAGGGGGACAGGCCCCCGGGGAGCTGTTTTTT. Amino acids: CASSLGGQAPGELFF.

This clone was seen a handful of times. The chain combines TRBV2 with TRBJ2-1; 13 positions agree with TRBD2. V lost 3 bases and J lost 8; bases outside the gene matches: 7. The germline gives CDR1 SNHLY, CDR2 FYNNEI. CDR3 length equals 16 residues. DNA for the CDR3: TGTGCCAGCAGTGATCAGATAGGGACTAGCGGGGATGAGCAGTTCTTC. This codes for CASSDQIGTSGDEQFF.

V and J are TRBV4-2 and TRBJ2-1, with no clear D. Between the trimmed V and J ends, which lost 0 bases and 0 bases, there was a span of 12 bases. CDR3 length equals 17 residues. Germline loops: CDR1 LGHNA, CDR2 YNFKEQ. The CDR3 sequence is CASSQDPAFSSYNEQFF. The CDR3, as DNA: TGTGCCAGCAGCCAAGACCCAGCGTTTAGCTCCTACAATGAGCAGTTCTTC.

This clone was seen a few times. This chain uses TRBV6-6 with TRBJ2-1, with 7 bases matching TRBD1. Germline CDR1 reads MNHNY; CDR2 reads SVGAGI (reference sequence). V lost 10 bases and J lost 2; bases outside the gene matches: 2. CDR3 length equals 12 residues. The CDR3 DNA reads as TGTGCCATACAGGGGCCCTACAATGAGCAGTTCTTC. Amino acid sequence: CAIQGPYNEQFF.

The table lists this clone with a few counts. The gene calls are TRBV19 and TRBJ1-4; D is possibly TRBD1 (5 bases). Per germline, CDR1 LNHDA and CDR2 SQIVND (reference sequence). The CDR3 length is 13 residues. V was cut by 5 bases and J by 5 bases, with 9 bases left in between. The CDR3 region is CASSDNRNEKLFF. CDR3 in DNA: TGTGCCAGTAGTGACAACAGGAATGAAAAACTGTTTTTT.

The chain links TRBV9 to TRBJ2-7; 8 bases map to TRBD2. CDR3 length: 14 residues. The germline V gene encodes CDR1 SGDLS and CDR2 YYNGEE. V trimming: 4 bases; J trimming: 2 bases; junction bases outside the gene matches: 5. The CDR3 DNA is TGTGCCAGCAGCTCCTTAGCGGGGCCCTACGAGCAGTACTTC. This sequence encodes CASSSLAGPYEQYF.

V and J are TRBV30 and TRBJ1-1; TRBD1 might be the D (6 bases). CDR1 and CDR2 from the germline V gene are GTSNPN and SVGIG (reference sequence). The CDR3 totals 13 residues. Trimming took off 2 bases at V and 3 bases at J, with 10 bases between the two ends. Here the CDR3 DNA reads TGTGCCTGGAGTAAACAGGGTTACACTGAAGCTTTCTTT. This encodes CAWSKQGYTEAFF.

This clone was counted between two and nine times. This rearrangement joins TRBV11-1 to TRBJ2-1, with a weak D call TRBD1 (5 bases). The germline V gene encodes CDR1 SGHAT and CDR2 FQDESV (reference sequence). Deletions cut 3 bases from V and 2 bases from J, with 11 bases between. The CDR3 spans 15 residues. The CDR3: CASSLVGAAYNEQFF. The CDR3 DNA is TGTGCCAGCAGCTTGGTAGGGGCCGCCTACAATGAGCAGTTCTTC. The whole variable domain, remainder taken from reference TRBV11-1 and TRBJ2-1, is EAEVAQSPRYKITEKSQAVAFWCDPISGHATLYWYRQILGQGPELLVQFQDESVVDDSQLPKDRFSAERLKGVDSTLKIQPAELGDSAMYLCASSLVGAAYNEQFFGPGTRLTVL.

The chain uses TRBV7-3 and TRBJ2-1; 10 bases align to TRBD1. This CDR3 comprises 15 residues. Germline V gene sequence: CDR1 SGHTA, CDR2 FQGTGA. J gave up 9 bases and V 1 base, and 6 bases lay outside the gene matches. The CDR3 nucleotides read TGTGCCAGCAGCTTAAAAGGGACAGGGGCGGGTGAGCAGTTCTTC. Its protein is CASSLKGTGAGEQFF. The whole variable domain, filled in from reference TRBV7-3 and TRBJ2-1, reads GAGVSQTPSNKVTEKGKYVELRCDPISGHTALYWYRQSLGQGPEFLIYFQGTGAADDSGLPNDRFFAVRPEGSVSTLKIQRTERGDSAVYLCASSLKGTGAGEQFFGPGTRLTVL.

The V gene is TRBV7-9, the J gene TRBJ2-3; tentative D call: TRBD2 (6 bases). CDR3 length equals 11 residues. Trimming removed 6 bases from V and 5 bases from J, with 6 bases in between. The germline V gene encodes CDR1 SEHNR and CDR2 FQNEAQ (reference sequence). CDR3 loop: CASREGDTQYF. The CDR3 coding sequence is TGTGCCAGCAGGGAGGGAGATACGCAGTATTTT.

Comments on this clone: Other DNA sequences of this sample code for an identical CDR3. This chain joins TRBV5-1 and TRBJ1-5, with D hard to call. Germline V gene sequence: CDR1 SGHRS, CDR2 YFSETQ. Trimming shortened V by 5 bases and J by 5 bases, and 11 bases separated the two germline ends. The CDR3 covers 13 residues. The CDR3 protein is CASSSGEDQPQHF. The CDR3 bases are TGCGCCAGCAGTTCGGGAGAGGATCAGCCCCAGCATTTT. Based on the CDR3 plus reference TRBV5-1 and TRBJ1-5, the full variable domain is KAGVTQTPRYLIKTRGQQVTLSCSPISGHRSVSWYQQTPGQGLQFLFEYFSETQRNKGNFPGRFSGRQFSNSRSEMNVSTLELGDSALYLCASSSGEDQPQHFGDGTRLSIL.

V and J are TRBV5-4 and TRBJ2-3, with a possible D match to TRBD2 (6 bases). Trimming removed 0 bases from V and 0 bases from J, with 8 bases in between. Germline lookup yields CDR1 SGHNT and CDR2 YYREEE (reference sequence). The CDR3 runs to 15 residues. The CDR3 DNA reads as TGTGCCAGCAGCTTGGCGGGACTTAGCACAGATACGCAGTATTTT. Amino acid sequence: CASSLAGLSTDTQYF.

This clone showed up just a few times. V gene TRBV7-6 combines with J gene TRBJ2-1; possible D gene TRBD2, 6 bases. Germline V gene sequence: CDR1 SGHVS, CDR2 FNYEAQ. The CDR3 is 15 residues long. With 5 bases removed from V and 7 bases from J, the gap between germline ends came to 18 bases. The CDR3 nucleotides read TGTGCCAGCAGCCCTGGAGGGCCCATCGAAAATGAGCAGTTCTTC. It yields the protein CASSPGGPIENEQFF.

There are many counts of this clone. The chain employs TRBV18 and TRBJ2-1; 12 positions match TRBD2. The CDR3 totals 16 residues. Germline assignment: CDR1 KGHSH and CDR2 LQKENI. Trimming took 2 bases from V and 9 from J; bases not matched to a gene: 8. The CDR3 DNA reads as TGTGCCAGCTCACCAAGACTAGCGGGAGACGGGAGTGAGCAGTTCTTC. It specifies CASSPRLAGDGSEQFF.

Only a few counts were recorded for this clone. The gene calls are TRBV2 and TRBJ2-1, with 14 bases fitting TRBD2. The germline CDR1 and CDR2 sequences are SNHLY and FYNNEI. This CDR3 is built from 14 residues. The ends lost 7 bases at V and 7 bases at J; junction bases unmatched: 3. The CDR3 protein is CASMGTSGGNEQFF. The CDR3 DNA sequence: TGTGCCAGCATGGGGACTAGCGGGGGAAATGAGCAGTTCTTC.

This clone has a handful of counts. The chain is built from TRBV19 and TRBJ1-1, with 9 nucleotides matching TRBD1. This CDR3 has 17 amino acids. Germline CDR1 LNHDA, CDR2 SQIVND (reference sequence). V was pared by 4 bases and J by 0 bases, with 9 bases of the junction left unmatched. In nucleotides, the CDR3 is TGTGCCAGTAGTACACTTTCCGGGACAGGGCTGAACACTGAAGCTTTCTTT. This sequence encodes CASSTLSGTGLNTEAFF.

This clone was seen only a few times. The V and J genes are TRBV28 and TRBJ1-2, with D possibly matching TRBD1 (6 bases). This CDR3 is 15 amino acids long. CDR1 and CDR2 from the germline V gene are MDHEN and SYDVKM. With 7 bases removed from V and 5 bases from J, the gap between germline ends came to 20 bases. The CDR3 loop is CASTPEGPGTYGYTF. In DNA, the CDR3 is TGTGCCAGCACGCCAGAGGGTCCGGGGACATATGGCTACACCTTC.

The chain employs TRBV7-3 and TRBJ2-7, with no clear D. Deletions cut 2 bases from V and 6 bases from J, with 8 bases between. The CDR3 spans 12 residues. From germline, CDR1 is SGHTA and CDR2 FQGTGA. CDR3 loop: CASSLQAGEQYF. In DNA form, the CDR3 reads TGTGCCAGCAGCTTACAGGCTGGCGAGCAGTACTTC.

The chain carries TRBV5-4 and TRBJ2-5; D not resolved. The CDR3 loop spans 12 amino acids. Trimming pared 3 bases from V and 6 bases from J, leaving 9 bases between. The germline gives CDR1 SGHNT, CDR2 YYREEE (reference sequence). In DNA, the CDR3 is TGTGCCAGCAGCTCCCAGTCACAGACCCAGTACTTC. Translated, it gives CASSSQSQTQYF.

The chain has TRBV19 and TRBJ1-5; possible D gene TRBD1, 6 bases. CDR3 length equals 13 residues. From germline, CDR1 is LNHDA and CDR2 SQIVND (reference sequence). V lost 6 bases to trimming and J lost 3 bases, with 9 bases between them. The CDR3 DNA is TGTGCCAGTAGGGACAGAAACAATCAGCCCCAGCATTTT. Translating gives CASRDRNNQPQHF.

This clone turned up a few times. The chain recombines TRBV2 with TRBJ2-2; D remains ambiguous. CDR3 size: 13 residues. CDR1 SNHLY and CDR2 FYNNEI come from the germline V gene. V gave up 3 bases and J gave up 2 bases, with 4 bases separating them. CDR3 sequence (DNA): TGTGCCAGCAGTGACCAAAACACCGGGGAGCTGTTTTTT. It codes for CASSDQNTGELFF.

V usage is TRBV19 and J usage is TRBJ2-1; 9 nucleotides line up with TRBD2. The ends lost 5 bases at V and 4 bases at J; junction bases unmatched: 9. This CDR3 comprises 16 residues. The germline CDR1 and CDR2 sequences are LNHDA and SQIVND (reference sequence). DNA of the CDR3: TGTGCCAGTAGTCACCTAGCGGGACTCCGATACAATGAGCAGTTCTTC. It codes for CASSHLAGLRYNEQFF.

In this sample, this clone turned up many times. This chain links TRBV28 with TRBJ2-4; weak D call: TRBD1 (7 bases). CDR1 MDHEN and CDR2 SYDVKM come from the germline V gene. V was pared by 8 bases and J by 5 bases, with 16 bases between. This CDR3 contains 14 residues. Written as DNA, the CDR3 is TGTGCCAGCGGGCAGGGGGGAGTCCAAAACATTCAGTACTTC. Translated, it gives CASGQGGVQNIQYF.

V usage is TRBV19 and J usage is TRBJ2-3; the D gene is possibly TRBD2 (5 bases). This CDR3 contains 14 residues. The V gene lost 7 bases and the J gene lost 1 base, with 12 bases spanning the gap. Germline CDR1 is LNHDA and CDR2 is SQIVND (reference sequence). This chain's CDR3 is CASTVGRGTDTQYF. The CDR3 DNA reads TGTGCCAGTACTGTAGGGCGGGGCACAGATACGCAGTATTTT.

There are a few counts of this clone. The gene calls are TRBV27 and TRBJ2-4; 8 nucleotides agree with TRBD1. CDR1 and CDR2 (germline): MNHEY, SMNVEV (reference sequence). The CDR3 covers 15 residues. Trimming took 0 bases from V and 9 from J; bases not matched to a gene: 7. CDR3: CASSLSQGALGIQYF. In nucleotides, the CDR3 is TGTGCCAGCAGTTTATCCCAGGGGGCCCTAGGCATTCAGTACTTC.

The chain couples TRBV6-4 to TRBJ1-2; TRBD1 might be the D (6 bases). The V end lost 4 bases, the J end lost 3 bases, and 12 bases lay between the germline ends. This CDR3 comprises 14 residues. Germline CDR1 is MRHNA and CDR2 is SNTAGT. DNA for the CDR3: TGTGCCAGCAGTGTTCACTCAGGGGACTATGGCTACACCTTC. This codes for CASSVHSGDYGYTF.